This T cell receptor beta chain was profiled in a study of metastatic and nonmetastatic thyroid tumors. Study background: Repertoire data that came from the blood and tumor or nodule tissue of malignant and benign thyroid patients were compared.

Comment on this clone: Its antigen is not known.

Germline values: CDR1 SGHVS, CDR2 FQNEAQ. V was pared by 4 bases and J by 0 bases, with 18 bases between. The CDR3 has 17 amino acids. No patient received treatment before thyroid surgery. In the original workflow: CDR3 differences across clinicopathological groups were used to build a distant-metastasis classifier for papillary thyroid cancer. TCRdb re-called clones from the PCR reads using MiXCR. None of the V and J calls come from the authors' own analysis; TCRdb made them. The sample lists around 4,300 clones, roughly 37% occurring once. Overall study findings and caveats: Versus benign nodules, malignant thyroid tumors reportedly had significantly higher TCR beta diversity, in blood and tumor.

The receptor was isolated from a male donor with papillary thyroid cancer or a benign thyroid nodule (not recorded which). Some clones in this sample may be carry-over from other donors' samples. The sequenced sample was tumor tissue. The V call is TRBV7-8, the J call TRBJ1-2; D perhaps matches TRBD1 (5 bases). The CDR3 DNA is TGTGCCAGCAGCTCCGGGACGCCGGGCCCGTCTAACTATGGCTACACCTTC. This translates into CASSSGTPGPSNYGYTF.